This T cell receptor beta chain is drawn from a study of early T cells in non-severe SARS-CoV-2 infection. Across the whole study: Sequencing input comprised bulk RNA from unsorted whole blood; chain pairing was not available.

TCRdb itself ran the 5' RACE reads through MiXCR, one entry per CDR3 protein. Of about 69,000 distinct CDR3 sequences listed, roughly 8.7% are singletons. In this sample, this clonotype turned up a few times. CDR1 and CDR2 from the germline V gene are MGHDK and SYGVNS. The ends were cut back, 2 bases at V and 8 bases at J, with 15 bases in the middle. The CDR3 loop spans 15 amino acids. The rearrangement links TRBV25-1 to TRBJ1-4; weak D call: TRBD1 (6 bases). Sample: whole blood. This TCR was recovered from an adult who was a healthcare worker with PCR-confirmed SARS-CoV-2 infection or an uninfected control (not recorded which). Here the CDR3 reads CASSEIFRGTEKLFF. The CDR3 bases are TGTGCCAGCAGTGAAATATTTAGGGGGACGGAAAAACTGTTTTTT.